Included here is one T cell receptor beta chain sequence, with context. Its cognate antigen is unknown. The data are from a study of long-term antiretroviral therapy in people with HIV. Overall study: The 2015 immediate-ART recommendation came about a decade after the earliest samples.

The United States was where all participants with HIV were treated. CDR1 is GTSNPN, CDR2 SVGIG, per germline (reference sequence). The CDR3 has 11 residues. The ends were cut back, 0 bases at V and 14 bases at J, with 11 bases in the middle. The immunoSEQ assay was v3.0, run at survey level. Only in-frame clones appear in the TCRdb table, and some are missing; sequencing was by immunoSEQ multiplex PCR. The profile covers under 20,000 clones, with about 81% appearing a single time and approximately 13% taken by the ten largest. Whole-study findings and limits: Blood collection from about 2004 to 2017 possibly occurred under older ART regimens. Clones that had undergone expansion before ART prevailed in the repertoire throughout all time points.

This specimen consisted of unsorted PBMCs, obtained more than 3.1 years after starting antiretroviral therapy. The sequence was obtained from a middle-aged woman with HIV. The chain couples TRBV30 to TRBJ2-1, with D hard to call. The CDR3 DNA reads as TGTGCCTGGAGTGTGCAGCAGGCGGAGTTCTTC. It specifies CAWSVQQAEFF.